These 18 T cell receptor beta chains came from one sample sequenced in a study of blood T cell repertoires in COVID-19. The assay was immunoSEQ multiplex PCR, and TCRdb's table has in-frame clones only and misses some. Among around 68,000 clones, approximately 79% were seen once, and the ten largest hold just under 10%. Input material: peripheral blood. These receptors all stem from a woman aged 45-65 years with acute or convalescent COVID-19.

This chain joins TRBV7-2 and TRBJ1-3; no firm D call. Per germline, CDR1 SGHTA and CDR2 FQGNSA. Trimming removed 3 bases from V and 7 bases from J, with 13 bases in between. The CDR3 is 14 residues long. As DNA, the CDR3 is TGTGCCAGCAGCTTCCCTACTGGAGGGAACACCATATATTTT. Translation: CASSFPTGGNTIYF.

This clone was detected only a few times. This chain links TRBV9 with TRBJ1-3; D may be TRBD1 (5 bases). Germline CDR1 and CDR2: SGDLS and YYNGEE. V was shortened by 2 bases and J by 0 bases, with 6 bases between the two germline ends. This CDR3 has 14 amino acids. The CDR3 here is CASSVRDSGNTIYF. CDR3 nucleotides: TGTGCCAGCAGCGTCAGGGACTCTGGAAACACCATATATTTT.

This clone has a single count. This chain joins TRBV4-3 and TRBJ1-5; D remains unclear. Trimming removed 0 bases from V and 0 bases from J, with 12 bases in between. CDR1 LGHNA and CDR2 YSLEER come from the germline V gene. The CDR3 runs to 17 residues. Here the CDR3 DNA reads TGCGCCAGCAGCCAAGAGTGGGCAGGCTATAGCAATCAGCCCCAGCATTTT. Protein product: CASSQEWAGYSNQPQHF.

This chain links TRBV19 with TRBJ1-5; TRBD1 agrees at 7 bases. This CDR3 comprises 16 residues. The V gene's germline CDR1 is LNHDA and CDR2 SQIVND (reference sequence). Germline trimming cut 0 bases from V and 7 bases from J; bases unmatched to any gene: 9. CDR3 region: CASSIEDYRGGQPQHF. CDR3 nucleotides: TGTGCCAGTAGTATAGAGGATTACAGGGGAGGCCAGCCCCAGCATTTT.

The gene calls are TRBV14 and TRBJ2-1, with D maybe TRBD2 (5 bases). Germline V gene sequence: CDR1 SGHDN, CDR2 FVKESK. CDR3 length equals 16 residues. Trimming took 3 bases from V and 3 from J, leaving 15 bases between them. CDR3: CASSQLGSGSYNEQFF. The CDR3 DNA reads as TGTGCCAGCAGCCAGCTTGGGAGTGGGAGCTACAATGAGCAGTTCTTC. Drawing the rest from reference TRBV14 and TRBJ2-1, the complete variable domain is EAGVTQFPSHSVIEKGQTVTLRCDPISGHDNLYWYRRVMGKEIKFLLHFVKESKQDESGMPNNRFLAERTGGTYSTLKVQPAELEDSGVYFCASSQLGSGSYNEQFFGPGTRLTVL.

This clone has just one count. The rearrangement uses TRBV5-4 and TRBJ1-1; D remains ambiguous. V was clipped by 0 bases and J by 5 bases, with 14 bases between them. The germline V gene encodes CDR1 SGHNT and CDR2 YYREEE (reference sequence). The length of the CDR3 is 15 residues. The CDR3 DNA reads as TGTGCCAGCAGCTTGGAGGCGGCCGGTGGAACTGAAGCTTTCTTT. Residues: CASSLEAAGGTEAFF.

The V call is TRBV27, the J call TRBJ1-4; the D gene is possibly TRBD1 (6 bases). Germline V CDR1 and CDR2: MNHEY, SMNVEV (reference sequence). The CDR3 covers 15 residues. The ends were cut back, 6 bases at V and 5 bases at J, with 16 bases in the middle. The CDR3 region has the DNA TGTGCCAGCAGAGGGGGGGGACGGGGGAATGAAAAACTGTTTTTT. Protein: CASRGGGRGNEKLFF.

V gene TRBV27 combines with J gene TRBJ1-6; TRBD1 agrees at 7 bases. The junction had 5 bases not matched to a gene; V was cut back by 2 bases and J by 7 bases. The CDR3 has 15 residues. Germline CDR1 reads MNHEY; CDR2 reads SMNVEV (reference sequence). The CDR3 reads CASSLGTVLNSPLHF. The CDR3 DNA is TGTGCCAGCAGTTTAGGGACAGTTCTAAATTCACCCCTCCACTTT.

In its sample, this clone was seen a few times. The CDR3 region is CASSIGQEVLAEKLFF. The CDR3 DNA follows: TGTGCCAGTAGTATAGGTCAGGAGGTGTTGGCTGAAAAACTGTTTTTT. V gene TRBV19 combines with J gene TRBJ1-4, with D unclear. CDR3 size: 16 residues. Germline V gene lookup returns CDR1 LNHDA and CDR2 SQIVND (reference sequence). Trimming cost V 1 base and J 7 bases, with 16 bases left between them. The full variable domain, with the rest looked up from reference TRBV19 and TRBJ1-4, is DGGITQSPKYLFRKEGQNVTLSCEQNLNHDAMYWYRQDPGQGLRLIYYSQIVNDFQKGDIAEGYSVSREKKESFPLTVTSAQKNPTAFYLCASSIGQEVLAEKLFFGSGTQLSVL.

V is TRBV2 and J is TRBJ2-2, with 10 bases lining up with TRBD2. V lost 7 bases, J lost 8 bases, and 7 bases stayed unmatched. The CDR3 covers 14 residues. Looked up from germline, CDR1 is SNHLY and CDR2 is FYNNEI. The CDR3 DNA follows: TGTGCCAGCAATCCTAGCGGGAGAATGGGGGAGCTGTTTTTT. Its protein product is CASNPSGRMGELFF.

V is TRBV5-1 and J is TRBJ2-1; unclear D gene. Per the germline V gene, CDR1 is SGHRS and CDR2 is YFSETQ. Trimming took 4 bases from V and 9 from J, leaving 14 bases between them. This CDR3 is 13 amino acids long. Written as DNA, the CDR3 is TGCGCCAGCAGCCCTACTCTTAACGGTGAGCAGTTCTTC. This codes for CASSPTLNGEQFF.

V is TRBV27 and J is TRBJ2-2, with D possibly matching TRBD2 (7 bases). The CDR3 is made up of 15 amino acids. Trimming stripped 6 bases from V and 3 bases from J, with 14 bases between. Germline-derived CDR1 and CDR2 are MNHEY and SMNVEV (reference sequence). The CDR3 DNA sequence: TGTGCCAGCAGCCGACTAGCAGGGGACACCGGGGAGCTGTTTTTT. Translation gives CASSRLAGDTGELFF.

The chain combines TRBV29-1 with TRBJ1-3; no firm D call. V gave up 4 bases and J gave up 0 bases, with 7 bases separating them. The germline V gene encodes CDR1 SQVTM and CDR2 ANQGSEA. This CDR3 is built from 13 residues. The CDR3 DNA follows: TGCAGCGTTGTCAGGAACTCTGGAAACACCATATATTTT. Amino acid sequence: CSVVRNSGNTIYF.

This chain uses TRBV3-1 (or the pseudogene TRBV3-2) with TRBJ1-6, with unresolved D. The V end was cut by 2 bases, the J end by 7 bases, with 9 bases between. Germline V gives CDR1 LGHDT, CDR2 YNNKEL (reference sequence). The CDR3 covers 14 residues. The CDR3 DNA is TGTGCCAGCAGCCAAACCGACACCAATTCACCCCTCCACTTT. Amino acid sequence: CASSQTDTNSPLHF.

The chain is built from TRBV27 and TRBJ2-3, with D perhaps TRBD1 (7 bases). CDR1 is MNHEY and CDR2 is SMNVEV in the germline V gene (reference sequence). The CDR3 loop spans 16 amino acids. The V end was cut by 6 bases, the J end by 2 bases, with 18 bases between. CDR3 region: CASSPGQGGLTDTQYF. The CDR3 DNA reads TGTGCCAGCAGCCCAGGGCAGGGGGGTCTCACAGATACGCAGTATTTT.

This clone has only a few counts. This chain links TRBV6-2 or TRBV6-3 with TRBJ2-3; 15 nucleotides align to TRBD2. The V segment lost 4 bases and the J segment 2 bases; nucleotides outside the gene matches: 10. Germline V CDR1 and CDR2: MNHEY, SVGEGT. This CDR3 comprises 19 residues. The DNA for the CDR3 is TGTGCCAGCAGTTTAACCGGGACTAGCGGGGGGCGCAACACAGATACGCAGTATTTT. Amino acids: CASSLTGTSGGRNTDTQYF.

Comments on this clone: The sample holds other DNA sequences that translate to the same CDR3. V is TRBV11-3 and J is TRBJ2-5, with TRBD2 identical over 16 bases. Germline CDR1 and CDR2: SGHNT and YENEEA. The CDR3 totals 17 residues. V dropped 3 bases and J dropped 5; count of bases not matched to a gene: 6. CDR3 region: CASSLGLAGGPGETQYF. CDR3 DNA: TGTGCCAGCAGCTTGGGACTAGCGGGAGGGCCGGGTGAGACCCAGTACTTC.

The chain combines TRBV18 with TRBJ2-7; D ambiguous. This CDR3 spans 12 amino acids. Deletions cut 4 bases from V and 3 bases from J, with 7 bases between. CDR1 is KGHSH, CDR2 LQKENI, per germline. The CDR3 is CASSQRGYEQYF. CDR3 coding DNA: TGTGCCAGCTCACAGCGAGGCTACGAGCAGTACTTC.